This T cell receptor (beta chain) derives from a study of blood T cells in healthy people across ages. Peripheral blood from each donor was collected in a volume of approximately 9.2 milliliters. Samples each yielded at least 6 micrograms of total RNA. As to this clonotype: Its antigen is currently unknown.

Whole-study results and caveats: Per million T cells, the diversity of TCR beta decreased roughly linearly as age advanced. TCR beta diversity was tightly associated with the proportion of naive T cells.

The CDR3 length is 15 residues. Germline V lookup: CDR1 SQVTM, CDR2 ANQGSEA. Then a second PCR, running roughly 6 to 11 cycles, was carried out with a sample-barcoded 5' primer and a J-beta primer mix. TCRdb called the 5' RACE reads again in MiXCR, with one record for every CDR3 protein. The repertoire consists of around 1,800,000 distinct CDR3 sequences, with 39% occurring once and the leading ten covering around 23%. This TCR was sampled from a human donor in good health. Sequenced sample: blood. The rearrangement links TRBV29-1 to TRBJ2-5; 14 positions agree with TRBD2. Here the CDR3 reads CGARQGLAGEETQYF. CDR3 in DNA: TGCGGCGCACGTCAGGGACTAGCGGGGGAAGAGACCCAGTACTTC.